This T cell receptor beta chain was identified in a study of shared clonotypes between healthy human individuals. Per germline, CDR1 SEHNR and CDR2 FQNEAQ (reference sequence). The trim removed 0 bases at V and 0 bases at J, leaving 9 bases unmatched. This CDR3 contains 19 residues. Sequenced by immunoSEQ multiplex PCR; TCRdb stores in-frame clones only, minus some. This sample has 2 million to 2.5 million clones, with approximately 96% found just once. This clone was found once. The source of this sequence is a man between 18 and 35 years old in good health. The material sequenced was naive CD4+ T cells sorted from blood. As for subset: CD45RA+ positively selected. The chain links TRBV7-9 to TRBJ1-5; 9 nucleotides align to TRBD1. The CDR3 nucleotides are TGTGCCAGCAGCTTAGCGCCCCCCGGACAGGGGTATAGCAATCAGCCCCAGCATTTT. Protein: CASSLAPPGQGYSNQPQHF.